These T cell receptor beta chains were read from a single sample in a study of shared clonotypes between healthy human individuals. Sequencing used immunoSEQ multiplex PCR; TCRdb keeps in-frame clones, though not all of them. The table includes some 580,000 clones, almost 97% detected once. Material for sequencing was naive CD4+ T cells sorted from blood. These TCRs come from a woman aged 25 to 45 in good health. Each CDR3 is given with its conserved first and last residue. The D gene is left open where the match is weak. The size entry is marked missing in some rows and otherwise reads once, few, many or a size class.

v_gene	d_gene	j_gene	abundance	CDR3aa	CDR3nt
TRBV2	.	TRBJ1-2	.	CASSEHVEADGYTF	TGTGCCAGCTCAGAGCATGTTGAGGCGGATGGCTACACCTTC
TRBV9	TRBD1	TRBJ2-5	.	CASSVGFTGDRGQETQYF	TGTGCCAGCAGCGTAGGGTTTACAGGGGATAGGGGGCAAGAGACCCAGTACTTC
TRBV7-2	.	TRBJ1-2	.	CASTPIQGSSDYTF	TGTGCCAGCACCCCCATACAGGGTTCGAGTGACTACACCTTC
TRBV28	.	TRBJ1-5	.	CASIPPLGGGGQPQHF	TGTGCCAGCATCCCCCCCCTAGGGGGAGGAGGGCAGCCCCAGCATTTT
TRBV4-1	.	TRBJ1-3	.	CASSQDRRGFSGNTIYF	TGCGCCAGCAGCCAAGATCGGCGCGGGTTCTCTGGAAACACCATATATTTT
TRBV6-1	.	TRBJ1-4	once	CASSEASGAANEKLFF	TGTGCCAGCAGTGAAGCATCGGGGGCGGCTAATGAAAAACTGTTTTTT
TRBV20-1	.	TRBJ1-1	.	CSASRDTEAFF	TGCAGTGCTAGTCGGGACACTGAAGCTTTCTTT
TRBV11-2	.	TRBJ1-6	.	CASSLGTANSPLHF	TGTGCCAGCAGCTTGGGGACGGCGAATTCACCCCTCCACTTT
TRBV27	.	TRBJ1-1	.	CASSFGSGINTEAFF	TGTGCCAGCAGTTTTGGGTCAGGGATAAACACTGAAGCTTTCTTT
TRBV2	TRBD2	TRBJ2-1	.	CASRPPGLAEISSYNEQFF	TGTGCCAGCAGACCGCCGGGACTAGCGGAAATTAGCTCCTACAATGAGCAGTTCTTC
TRBV11-3	.	TRBJ2-7	.	CASSLGAGWNEQYF	TGTGCCAGCAGCTTAGGGGCAGGGTGGAACGAGCAGTACTTC
TRBV6-5	TRBD1	TRBJ1-2	.	CASSSRQGAGYTF	TGTGCCAGCAGTTCGCGACAGGGTGCGGGCTACACCTTC
TRBV19	TRBD1	TRBJ1-2	.	CASSMGTGIIDGYTF	TGTGCCAGTAGTATGGGGACAGGGATTATCGATGGCTACACCTTC
TRBV2	.	TRBJ1-2	once	CASRDRHYGYTF	TGTGCCAGCAGGGACAGACACTATGGCTACACCTTC
TRBV28	.	TRBJ1-2	.	CATMGGGRRRSYGYTF	TGTGCCACCATGGGGGGTGGCAGAAGAAGGAGCTATGGCTACACCTTC
TRBV4-1	.	TRBJ1-4	.	CASSQSQIFNEKLFF	TGCGCCAGCAGCCAAAGCCAGATCTTTAATGAAAAACTGTTTTTT
TRBV11-1	.	TRBJ1-2	.	CASSLQGGVGYTF	TGTGCCAGCAGTCTCCAAGGCGGGGTTGGCTACACCTTC
TRBV18	TRBD2	TRBJ2-5	.	CASSPVASGKETQYF	TGTGCCAGCTCACCAGTGGCTAGCGGAAAAGAGACCCAGTACTTC
TRBV6-5	TRBD1	TRBJ1-5	.	CASSYSRQGSQPQHF	TGTGCCAGCAGTTACTCGAGACAGGGGAGTCAGCCCCAGCATTTT
TRBV9	.	TRBJ2-1	.	CASSIGDPDSYNEQFF	TGTGCCAGCAGCATCGGAGACCCGGACAGTTACAATGAGCAGTTCTTC